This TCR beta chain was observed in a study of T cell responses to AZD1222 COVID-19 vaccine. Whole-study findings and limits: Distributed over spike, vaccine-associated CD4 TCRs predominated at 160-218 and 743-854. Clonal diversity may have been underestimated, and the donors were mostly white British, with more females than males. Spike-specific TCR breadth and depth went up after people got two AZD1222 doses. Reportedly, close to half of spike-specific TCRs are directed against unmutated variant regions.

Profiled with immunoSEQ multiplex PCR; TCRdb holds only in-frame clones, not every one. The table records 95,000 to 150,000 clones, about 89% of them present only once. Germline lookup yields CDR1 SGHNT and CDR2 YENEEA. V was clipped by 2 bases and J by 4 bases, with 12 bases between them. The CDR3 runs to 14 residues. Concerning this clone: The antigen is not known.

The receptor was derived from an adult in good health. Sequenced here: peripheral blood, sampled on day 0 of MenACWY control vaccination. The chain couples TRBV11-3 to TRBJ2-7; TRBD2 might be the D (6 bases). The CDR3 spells CASSLLEGPYEQYF. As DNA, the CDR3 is TGTGCCAGCAGCTTACTGGAGGGCCCTTACGAGCAGTACTTC.